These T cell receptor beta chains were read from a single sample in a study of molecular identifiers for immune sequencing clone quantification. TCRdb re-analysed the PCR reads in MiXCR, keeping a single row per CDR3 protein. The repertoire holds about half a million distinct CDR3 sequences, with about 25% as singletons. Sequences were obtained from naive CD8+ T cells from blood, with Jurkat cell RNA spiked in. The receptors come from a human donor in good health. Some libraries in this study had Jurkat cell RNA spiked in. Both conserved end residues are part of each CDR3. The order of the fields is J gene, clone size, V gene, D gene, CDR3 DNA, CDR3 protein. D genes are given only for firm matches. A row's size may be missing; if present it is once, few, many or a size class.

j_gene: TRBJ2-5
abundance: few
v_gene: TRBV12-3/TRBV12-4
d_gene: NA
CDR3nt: TGTGCCAGCAGTCACACCCGGCAAGGGAAGGAAGAGACCCAGTACTTC
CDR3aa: CASSHTRQGKEETQYF

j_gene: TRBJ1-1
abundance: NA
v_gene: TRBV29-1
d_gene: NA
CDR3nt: TGCAGCGTCTTAGACGTCACTGGAGCTTTCTTT
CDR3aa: CSVLDVTGAFF

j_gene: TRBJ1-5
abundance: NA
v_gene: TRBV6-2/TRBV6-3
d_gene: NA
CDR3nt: TGTGCCAGCAGTTACCTACTCGGACAAGAGGGCAATCAGCCCCAGCATTTT
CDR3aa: CASSYLLGQEGNQPQHF

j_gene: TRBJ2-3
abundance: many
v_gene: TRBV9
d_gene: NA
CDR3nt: TGTGCCAGCAGCGTACGGTACACAGATACGCAGTATTTT
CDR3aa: CASSVRYTDTQYF

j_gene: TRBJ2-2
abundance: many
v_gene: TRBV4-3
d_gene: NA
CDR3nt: TGCGCCAGCAGCCATGTGACTAACACCGGGGAGCTGTTTTTT
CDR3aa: CASSHVTNTGELFF

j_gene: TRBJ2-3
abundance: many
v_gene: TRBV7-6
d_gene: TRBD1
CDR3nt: TGTGCCAGCAGCTCGCGTTGGGCAGGGGGTAATATAGATACGCAGTATTTT
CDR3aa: CASSSRWAGGNIDTQYF

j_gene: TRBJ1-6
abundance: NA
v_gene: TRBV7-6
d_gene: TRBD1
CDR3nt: TGTGCCAGCAGCTCGAGACAGGGTATTAATTCACCCCTCCACTTT
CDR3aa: CASSSRQGINSPLHF

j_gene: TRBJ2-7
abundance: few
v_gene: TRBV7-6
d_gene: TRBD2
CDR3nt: TGTGCCAGCAGCTTAGCTTCTAGCGGGACGCTCTACGAGCAGTACTTC
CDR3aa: CASSLASSGTLYEQYF

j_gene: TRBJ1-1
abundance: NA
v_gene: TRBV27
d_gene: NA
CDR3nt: TGTGCCAGCAGTATGCAACAGGTTTCTGAAGCTTTCTTT
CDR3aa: CASSMQQVSEAFF

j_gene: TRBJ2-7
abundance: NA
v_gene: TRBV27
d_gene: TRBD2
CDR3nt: TGTGCCAGCAGTTTATCGGGGGGGTCCATCTACGAGCAGTACTTC
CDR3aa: CASSLSGGSIYEQYF

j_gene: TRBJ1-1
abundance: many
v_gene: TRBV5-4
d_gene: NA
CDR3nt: TGTGCCAGCAGCTCCCGGGGGGGGCTGAACACTGAAGCTTTCTTT
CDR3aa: CASSSRGGLNTEAFF